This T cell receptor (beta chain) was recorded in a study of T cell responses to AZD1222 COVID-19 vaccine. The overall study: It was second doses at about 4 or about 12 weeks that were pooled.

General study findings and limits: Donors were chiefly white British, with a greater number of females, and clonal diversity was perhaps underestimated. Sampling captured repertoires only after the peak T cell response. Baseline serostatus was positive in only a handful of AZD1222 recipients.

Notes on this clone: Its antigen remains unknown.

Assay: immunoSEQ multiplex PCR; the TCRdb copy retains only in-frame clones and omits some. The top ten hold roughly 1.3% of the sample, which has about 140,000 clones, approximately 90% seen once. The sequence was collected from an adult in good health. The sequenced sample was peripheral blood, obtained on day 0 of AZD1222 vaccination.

Here the CDR3 DNA reads TGTGCCAGCAGCGTAGAAGTGGGTTCGGCAGATACGCAGTATTTT. This translates into CASSVEVGSADTQYF. This chain uses TRBV9 with TRBJ2-3; no reliable D call. V lost 0 bases, J lost 4 bases, and 12 bases lay in between. The germline CDR1 and CDR2 sequences are SGDLS and YYNGEE. The CDR3 is 15 amino acids.